The text below deals with one T cell receptor (beta chain). V lost 4 bases and J 1 base, leaving 14 bases between the germline ends. The CDR3 contains 17 residues. The germline gives CDR1 LGHNA, CDR2 YSLEER. Each donor gave one heparinised blood draw averaging about 100 mL. The data stem from a study of beta chain features in type 1 diabetes. cDNA synthesis used the whole RNA isolate, giving expressed TCRB sequences. The repertoire was sequenced with immunoSEQ multiplex PCR; TCRdb's copy has only in-frame clones and lacks some. The sample lists about 290,000 clones, around 7.3% occurring once. V usage is TRBV4-3 and J usage is TRBJ2-6; tentatively, D is TRBD1 (6 bases). The sequence was obtained from a woman under 30 in good health. The sequenced sample was central memory CD4+ T cells from blood. The CDR3 DNA follows: TGCGCCAGCAGCCGGCTGACAGGTGGTTCTGGGGCCAACGTCCTGACTTTC. Amino acid sequence: CASSRLTGGSGANVLTF.